Sequencing of this TCR beta chain was carried out in a study of T cell repertoires in cytomegalovirus infection. CDR3 length: 15 amino acids. Germline loops: CDR1 MNHEY, CDR2 SMNVEV (reference sequence). V gave up 5 bases and J gave up 4 bases; unmatched junction bases: 10. TCRdb re-derived calls from the reads in MiXCR, one entry per CDR3 protein. There are some 97,000 distinct CDR3 sequences in the sample; 23% occur only once, and approximately 39% lies in the top ten. Sample: CD8+ T cells from PBMCs. The clonotype originates from a human donor in good health (CMV status not recorded). Some clones in this sample may be carry-over from other donors' samples. The chain uses TRBV27 and TRBJ2-5; 7 bases align to TRBD1. This chain's CDR3 is CASSPPRRGRETQYF. As DNA, the CDR3 is TGTGCCAGCAGTCCCCCCCGCAGGGGGAGAGAGACCCAGTACTTC.